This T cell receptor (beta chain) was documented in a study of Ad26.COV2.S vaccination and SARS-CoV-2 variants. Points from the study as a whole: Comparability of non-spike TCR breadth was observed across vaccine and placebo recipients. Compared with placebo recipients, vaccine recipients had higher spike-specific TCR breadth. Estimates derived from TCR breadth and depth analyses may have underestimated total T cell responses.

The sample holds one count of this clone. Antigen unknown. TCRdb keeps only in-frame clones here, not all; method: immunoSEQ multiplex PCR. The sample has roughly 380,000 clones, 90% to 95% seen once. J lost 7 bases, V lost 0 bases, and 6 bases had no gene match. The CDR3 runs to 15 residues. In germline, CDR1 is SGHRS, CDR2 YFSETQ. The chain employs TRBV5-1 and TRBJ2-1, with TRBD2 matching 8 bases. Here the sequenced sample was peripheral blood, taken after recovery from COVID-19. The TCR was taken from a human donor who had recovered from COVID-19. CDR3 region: CASSLVSGVSNEQFF. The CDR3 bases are TGCGCCAGCAGCTTGGTTAGCGGGGTATCAAATGAGCAGTTCTTC. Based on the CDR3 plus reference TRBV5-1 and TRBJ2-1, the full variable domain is KAGVTQTPRYLIKTRGQQVTLSCSPISGHRSVSWYQQTPGQGLQFLFEYFSETQRNKGNFPGRFSGRQFSNSRSEMNVSTLELGDSALYLCASSLVSGVSNEQFFGPGTRLTVL.